The next 2 T cell receptor beta chains were all read from a single sample in a study of T-cell memory formation after mild COVID-19. TCRdb re-analysed the 5' RACE reads in MiXCR, keeping a single row per CDR3 protein. This sample carries around 370,000 distinct CDR3 sequences, over 20% of them seen once, and the ten largest clones take under 15%. Source material: PBMCs or a T cell subset sorted from them (not recorded which). Receptors originate from an adult woman who had mild COVID-19 (a few samples of this study predate the infection). Cell type and time point are not known.

This clonotype was observed a handful of times. V usage is TRBV6-5 and J usage is TRBJ1-1; unclear D gene. CDR1 and CDR2 (germline): MNHEY, SVGAGI. The CDR3 contains 13 residues. V was pared by 0 bases and J by 3 bases, with 5 bases between. DNA of the CDR3: TGTGCCAGCAGTTACTCAGGGCACACTGAAGCTTTCTTT. Its translation: CASSYSGHTEAFF.

The chain couples TRBV20-1 to TRBJ1-6; perhaps TRBD1 as D (6 bases). CDR3 length equals 15 residues. Trimming removed 6 bases at V and 7 bases at J, with 19 bases between. CDR1 DFQATT and CDR2 SNEGSKA come from the germline V gene (reference sequence). CDR3 sequence reads: CSALTAGAWNSPLHF. CDR3 nucleotide sequence: TGCAGTGCCTTAACCGCAGGGGCGTGGAATTCACCCCTCCACTTT.